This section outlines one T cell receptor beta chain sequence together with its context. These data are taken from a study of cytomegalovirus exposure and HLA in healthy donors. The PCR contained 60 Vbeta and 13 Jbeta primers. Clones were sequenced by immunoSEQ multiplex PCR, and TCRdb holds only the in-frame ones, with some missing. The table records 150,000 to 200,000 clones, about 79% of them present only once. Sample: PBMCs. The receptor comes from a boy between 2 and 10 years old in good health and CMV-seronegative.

The CDR3 here is CASSILVGTGAANYGYTF. CDR3 sequence (DNA): TGTGCCAGTAGTATCTTAGTAGGGACAGGGGCGGCTAACTATGGCTACACCTTC. This rearrangement joins TRBV19 to TRBJ1-2; TRBD1 agrees at 10 bases. The CDR3 runs to 18 residues. Per the germline V gene, CDR1 is LNHDA and CDR2 is SQIVND (reference sequence). Germline trimming cut 3 bases from V and 0 bases from J; bases unmatched to any gene: 10. The complete variable domain, with remaining parts taken from reference TRBV19 and TRBJ1-2, reads DGGITQSPKYLFRKEGQNVTLSCEQNLNHDAMYWYRQDPGQGLRLIYYSQIVNDFQKGDIAEGYSVSREKKESFPLTVTSAQKNPTAFYLCASSILVGTGAANYGYTFGSGTRLTVV.